This T cell receptor beta chain originates from a study of T cell responses to AZD1222 COVID-19 vaccine. Regarding the study as a whole: Spike-wide coverage was observed for vaccine-associated CD4 TCRs, with dominant responses at 160-218 and 743-854.

Clones were sequenced by immunoSEQ multiplex PCR, and TCRdb holds only the in-frame ones, with some missing. The sample carries around 180,000 clones, roughly 92% recorded once. The CDR3 covers 15 residues. Germline CDR1 is MDHEN and CDR2 is SYDVKM. V was pared by 2 bases and J by 0 bases, with 8 bases between. As concerns this clone: Its target is unknown.

The receptor was isolated from an adult who received the AZD1222 COVID-19 vaccine. The rearrangement uses TRBV28 and TRBJ1-5, with D perhaps TRBD1 (5 bases). The input for sequencing was peripheral blood, taken 28 days after the second AZD1222 dose. CDR3 DNA: TGTGCCAGCAGTTTACCAGGGCTTAGCAATCAGCCCCAGCATTTT. It encodes CASSLPGLSNQPQHF.